This TCR beta chain was sequenced for a study of T cell responses to AZD1222 COVID-19 vaccine. Overall study findings and caveats: The reported proportion of spike-specific TCRs targeting unmutated variant regions was nearly half. The study found Spike-specific TCR breadth and depth rose after two AZD1222 doses. It should be noted that donors were predominantly white British and more often female, and clonal diversity was possibly underestimated. The CD4 TCRs associated with vaccination extended across spike and predominated at 160-218 and 743-854.

Details on this clone: Antigen specificity is unknown.

V was pared by 2 bases and J by 6 bases, with 13 bases between. Germline V gene data show CDR1 as MNHEY and CDR2 as SVGAGI. The CDR3 extends over 14 amino acids. Assay: immunoSEQ multiplex PCR; the TCRdb copy retains only in-frame clones and omits some. The top ten clones hold around 1% of a sample with around 160,000 clones, 92% of them seen once. This TCR was recovered from an adult who received the AZD1222 COVID-19 vaccine. Sample: peripheral blood, taken 28 days after the second AZD1222 dose. The chain uses TRBV6-5 and TRBJ1-1; tentative D call: TRBD1 (6 bases). In DNA, the CDR3 is TGTGCCAGCAGTTACAATAGAGGGGGGTCTGAAGCTTTCTTT. Translating gives CASSYNRGGSEAFF.